This T cell receptor beta chain was identified during a study of shared clonotypes between healthy human individuals. Only one count was recorded for this clone. The target antigen is unknown. There are 13 residues in the CDR3. Trimming shortened V by 4 bases and J by 3 bases, and 10 bases separated the two germline ends. Germline assignment: CDR1 LNHDA and CDR2 SQIVND (reference sequence). Authors' methods: In the immunoSEQ data, sequences were junction-only and lacked quality scores, so filtering differed. Data came from immunoSEQ multiplex PCR; TCRdb stores just in-frame clones and leaves some out. V, J and clone size are those of that table, while D and trimming were read from the DNA. The data hold roughly 1,100,000 clones, with around 74% observed a single time. Study observations and caveats: It was the non-shared clonotypes that had lower generation probabilities than clonotypes shared by all four donors.

This TCR was recovered from a man aged 18 to 29 in good health. The sequenced material came from memory CD4+ T cells sorted from blood. Subset here: CD45RA-negative fraction. The chain recombines TRBV19 with TRBJ2-7, with D uncertain. CDR3 in DNA: TGTGCCAGTAGTAGCACGGGTAACTACGAGCAGTACTTC. Translation gives CASSSTGNYEQYF.